Listed below are T cell receptor beta chains from one sample, sequenced in a study of post-analysis software for immune sequencing data. TCRdb recomputed calls from the PCR reads with MiXCR, one row per CDR3 protein. The data contain approximately 730,000 distinct CDR3 sequences, just over 45% of them singletons. Sequenced: blood. The receptors here all came from a girl aged 5-17 years with multiple sclerosis. The CDR3 runs from the conserved cysteine through the conserved F or W. The D gene is left open where the match is weak. Size is omitted from some rows. Given values are once, few, many or a class for expanded clones.

J: TRBJ2-1
size: -
V: TRBV19
D: TRBD2
DNA: TGTGCCAGTAGGCGACTAGCTATAAGCCTTGTCGATGAGCAGTTCTTC
CDR3: CASRRLAISLVDEQFF

J: TRBJ2-3
size: -
V: TRBV3-1
D: TRBD2
DNA: TGTGCCAGCAGCCAAGGACTAGCGAATCCGCAGTATTTT
CDR3: CASSQGLANPQYF

J: TRBJ1-2
size: few
V: TRBV20-1
D: -
DNA: TGCAGTGCTAGGGACAGACTGTCTAACTATGGCTACACCTTC
CDR3: CSARDRLSNYGYTF

J: TRBJ2-1
size: -
V: TRBV9
D: -
DNA: TGTGCCAGCAGCGTCTGGCCCAGGGAGGCGGCCTCGGGCAATGAGCAGTTCTTC
CDR3: CASSVWPREAASGNEQFF

J: TRBJ2-1
size: -
V: TRBV7-3
D: -
DNA: TGTGCCAGCAGCTTAGGGCCTCCCCTGGGAGAGCAGTTCTTC
CDR3: CASSLGPPLGEQFF

J: TRBJ2-1
size: few
V: TRBV4-3
D: -
DNA: TGCGCCAGCAGCCGGTCGACTCCTCGGGATGACAATGAGCAGTTCTTC
CDR3: CASSRSTPRDDNEQFF

J: TRBJ2-1
size: -
V: TRBV4-2
D: -
DNA: TGTGCCAGCAGCCAAGTGGTCCTCGTCCGTGGCAATGAGCAGTTCTTC
CDR3: CASSQVVLVRGNEQFF

J: TRBJ2-1
size: -
V: TRBV3-1
D: -
DNA: TGTGCCAGCAGCCAGGAACACTTACTAAGGGGGGATGAGCAGTTCTTC
CDR3: CASSQEHLLRGDEQFF

J: TRBJ2-7
size: -
V: TRBV20-1
D: -
DNA: TGCAGTGCTAGACGCCTCCACGAGCAGTACTTC
CDR3: CSARRLHEQYF

J: TRBJ2-1
size: -
V: TRBV2
D: -
DNA: TGTGCCAGCAGCCTTTCATTAGGGGCCTACAATGAGCAGTTCTTC
CDR3: CASSLSLGAYNEQFF

J: TRBJ2-7
size: -
V: TRBV19
D: -
DNA: TGTGCCAGTAGTATTGGAGTCTGGGACACCAAGAGCTACGAGCAGTACTTC
CDR3: CASSIGVWDTKSYEQYF

J: TRBJ2-3
size: -
V: TRBV11-3
D: -
DNA: TGTGCCAGCAGCTTAGCGGGGATGAGCACAGATACGCAGTATTTT
CDR3: CASSLAGMSTDTQYF

J: TRBJ2-1
size: many
V: TRBV7-2
D: -
DNA: TGTGCCAGCAGCTTAGCGGCGGGGTCCTACAATGAGCAGTTCTTC
CDR3: CASSLAAGSYNEQFF

J: TRBJ2-3
size: -
V: TRBV12-3/TRBV12-4
D: TRBD1
DNA: TGTGCCAGCAGTAACAGGGGGCAGGCAGATACGCAGTATTTT
CDR3: CASSNRGQADTQYF

J: TRBJ2-6
size: -
V: TRBV4-2
D: -
DNA: TGTGCCAGCAGCCAAGACTGGCCAGCCAACTCTGGGGCCAACGTCCTGACTTTC
CDR3: CASSQDWPANSGANVLTF

J: TRBJ1-1
size: -
V: TRBV15
D: -
DNA: TGTGCCACCAGCAGGACAGGAGCTTTCACCCCTGAAGCTTTCTTT
CDR3: CATSRTGAFTPEAFF

J: TRBJ1-4
size: -
V: TRBV5-1
D: -
DNA: TGCGCCAGCAGTATACGAGGGTTTGAAAAACTGTTTTTT
CDR3: CASSIRGFEKLFF

J: TRBJ2-5
size: -
V: TRBV27
D: TRBD2
DNA: TGTGCCAGCAGACTAGCGGCGCTCAAGGGGACCCAGTACTTC
CDR3: CASRLAALKGTQYF

J: TRBJ2-4
size: few
V: TRBV3-1
D: -
DNA: TGTGCCAGCAGCCAAGGTTTCCGGAGCATTCAGTACTTC
CDR3: CASSQGFRSIQYF

J: TRBJ2-5
size: -
V: TRBV29-1
D: TRBD2
DNA: TGCAGCGTGCTGTTTTTGACTAGCGGGGCGCAAGAGACCCAGTACTTC
CDR3: CSVLFLTSGAQETQYF

J: TRBJ2-5
size: -
V: TRBV9
D: -
DNA: TGTGCCAGCAGCGTAGGGGCCAGACAAGAGACCCAGTACTTC
CDR3: CASSVGARQETQYF

J: TRBJ1-1
size: -
V: TRBV20-1
D: TRBD1
DNA: TGCAGTGCTAGACCGGGACAGGGGGCAACTGAAGCTTTCTTT
CDR3: CSARPGQGATEAFF

J: TRBJ1-1
size: -
V: TRBV9
D: -
DNA: TGTGCCAGCAGCGTAGAAGGTAGTAGTGAAGCTTTCTTT
CDR3: CASSVEGSSEAFF

J: TRBJ1-4
size: -
V: TRBV7-4
D: TRBD1
DNA: TGTGCCAGCAGCATCACAGGGGGCGCGACGGAAAAACGGTTTTTT
CDR3: CASSITGGATEKRFF

J: TRBJ1-6
size: few
V: TRBV2
D: -
DNA: TGTGCCAGCAGTTGGAATTCACCCCTCCACTTT
CDR3: CASSWNSPLHF